These 5 T cell receptor beta chains share one sample of origin, sequenced in a study of response to subunit inactivated influenza vaccine. TCRdb independently ran MiXCR on the RT-PCR reads; one entry per CDR3 protein. The sample records 150,000 to 200,000 distinct CDR3 sequences, about a tenth being singletons. This material consisted of non-naive T cells sorted from PBMCs, taken 40 to 50 days after vaccination. The receptors originated from a middle-aged man who received an inactivated influenza vaccine.

This clonotype was counted a few times. The CDR3 region has the DNA TGTGCCAGCATCGGGAGGACACACACAGATACGCAGTATTTT. Encoded protein: CASIGRTHTDTQYF. The chain carries TRBV6-2 or TRBV6-3 and TRBJ2-3; 7 nucleotides align to TRBD2. The trim removed 7 bases at V and 2 bases at J, leaving 6 bases unmatched. The CDR3 totals 14 residues. CDR1 is MNHEY, CDR2 SVGEGT, per germline.

This clonotype was seen at least ten times. V is TRBV28 and J is TRBJ2-7; 7 nucleotides align to TRBD2. Germline V gene data show CDR1 as MDHEN and CDR2 as SYDVKM. V was pared by 6 bases and J by 0 bases, with 5 bases of the junction left unmatched. The CDR3 is 14 residues long. CDR3 sequence: CASRSLAVSYEQYF. The DNA of the CDR3 is TGTGCCAGCAGGTCCCTAGCGGTCTCCTACGAGCAGTACTTC.

In this sample, this clonotype turned up a few times. The J gene is TRBJ2-1, the V gene TRBV24-1, with TRBD2 identical over 8 bases. This CDR3 region has 15 residues. Germline assignment: CDR1 KGHDR and CDR2 SFDVKD. The junction had 7 bases not matched to a gene; V was cut back by 4 bases and J by 6 bases. CDR3 loop: CATSDFPGGGNEQFF. Written as DNA, the CDR3 is TGTGCCACCAGTGACTTCCCGGGAGGGGGCAATGAGCAGTTCTTC.

This clonotype was seen ten or more times. Here the CDR3 reads CATSTREVRGGSYEQYF. The CDR3 nucleotides are TGTGCCACCAGCACCCGGGAGGTGCGGGGAGGATCCTACGAGCAGTACTTC. The chain has TRBV15 and TRBJ2-7, with TRBD2 matching over 7 bases. This CDR3 has 17 residues. Trimming at V came to 4 bases and at J to 1 base, leaving 13 bases not matched to a gene. Per the germline V gene, CDR1 is LNHNV and CDR2 is YYDKDF (reference sequence).

This clonotype was seen repeatedly, ten times or more. The J gene is TRBJ1-1, the V gene TRBV12-3 or TRBV12-4; D is unclear. Trimming stripped 6 bases from V and 1 base from J, with 15 bases between. This CDR3 region has 15 residues. The chain's CDR3 is CASSSHTEKNTEAFF. The DNA for the CDR3 is TGTGCCAGCAGCTCCCATACAGAGAAGAACACTGAAGCTTTCTTT.